The rows below give T cell receptor beta chains drawn from one sample of a study of cytotoxic CD8 clonotypes in ibrutinib-treated CLL. Data came from immunoSEQ multiplex PCR; TCRdb stores just in-frame clones and leaves some out. The sample yields about 74,000 clones, 70% to 90% seen once. Sequencing used PBMCs, obtained at disease progression, from a patient treated with ibrutinib. The receptor set was obtained from a human donor with chronic lymphocytic leukemia. The conserved cysteine and the conserved F or W are not part of the CDR3 here.

V	J	CDR3
TRBV7-6	TRBJ1-6	ASSPRTGGSPLH
TRBV7-2	TRBJ1-5	ASSLKHPKGNQPQH
TRBV5-6	TRBJ1-4	ASSLAKTGLLSEKLF
TRBV27	TRBJ1-4	ASSLSGQGAANEKLF
TRBV19	TRBJ1-2	ASSIVVRGGYGYT
TRBV6-6	TRBJ2-7	ASSGVDKQQY
TRBV11-2	TRBJ2-1	ASSFLGGRGRNEQF
TRBV18	TRBJ2-1	ASSPPSNEQF
TRBV11-2	TRBJ2-7	ASSLTTSPTYEQY
TRBV6-6	TRBJ2-7	ATTGSGSYEQY
TRBV6-1	TRBJ2-2	GSRGPWTGELF
TRBV4-1	TRBJ1-3	ASSQDFGPLGNAIY
TRBV30	TRBJ2-7	AWSRQAYEQY
TRBV4-1	TRBJ2-7	ASSQERGTGYEQY
TRBV30	TRBJ2-2	AWSKAGGPYGELF
TRBV6-6	TRBJ1-2	ASSYLGDRGGYT
TRBV2	TRBJ1-2	ASRNYPREAGYT
TRBV5-4	TRBJ2-7	ASSLGVYEQY
TRBV6-5	TRBJ1-2	ASRKGQSRVGYT
TRBV4-2	TRBJ2-1	ASSQESLLGNEQF
TRBV10-2	TRBJ2-5	ASRLAGGETQY
TRBV30	TRBJ2-1	AWSVSRGGQF
TRBV18	TRBJ2-5	ASSPLPGLAGLGTQY
TRBV19	TRBJ2-7	ASSIKGPLGGTYEQY
TRBV30	TRBJ1-1	AWSLGRKNTEAF
TRBV5-4	TRBJ1-3	ASSLGAGRAGGNTIY
TRBV30	TRBJ2-3	AWSVDGGMRPQY
TRBV29-1	TRBJ2-3	SAQSLGGPRTQY
TRBV27	TRBJ2-2	ASSLEMVSGELF
TRBV9	TRBJ2-5	ASSVVGGEETQY
TRBV28	TRBJ1-6	ASSLIQGISPLH